This is a list of T cell receptor beta chains from one sample in a study of CD8+CD57+ T cells in acquired aplastic anemia. MiXCR was run by TCRdb on the reads, yielding one entry per CDR3 protein. The data show hundreds of thousands of distinct CDR3 sequences, about two thirds seen once. The specimen sequenced was sorted CD4+, CD8+, or CD8+CD57+ T cells (not recorded which) from PBMCs. The source of these receptors is a human donor in good health, serving as a control. Each CDR3 is given with its conserved first and last residue. Fields, in order: V gene, D gene, J gene, clone size, CDR3 DNA, CDR3 protein. A D gene is named only where the DNA matches it firmly. Clone size appears in some rows only: once, few, many, or a class for an expanded clone.

v_gene: TRBV14; d_gene: NA; j_gene: TRBJ2-2; abundance: NA; CDR3nt: TGTGCCAGCTTGCGGACAGGGACTAACTATGGCTACATGTTTTTT; CDR3aa: CASLRTGTNYGYMFF
v_gene: TRBV7-9; d_gene: NA; j_gene: TRBJ2-7; abundance: NA; CDR3nt: TGTGCCAGCAGCCCGGCTACGGGAGTAGCTGGGGAGCAGTACGAGCAGTACTTC; CDR3aa: CASSPATGVAGEQYEQYF
v_gene: TRBV7-6; d_gene: NA; j_gene: TRBJ1-1; abundance: once; CDR3nt: TGTGCCAGCAGCTTAGAAACGAATTACTACGATGAAGCTTTCTTT; CDR3aa: CASSLETNYYDEAFF
v_gene: TRBV6-5; d_gene: NA; j_gene: TRBJ2-1; abundance: many; CDR3nt: TGTGCCAGCAGTAACCGGGTCAATGAGCAGTTCTTC; CDR3aa: CASSNRVNEQFF
v_gene: TRBV2; d_gene: NA; j_gene: TRBJ1-2; abundance: once; CDR3nt: TGTGCCAGCAGAGTTCACGAGGACAGCTATGGCTACACCTTC; CDR3aa: CASRVHEDSYGYTF
v_gene: TRBV19; d_gene: TRBD2; j_gene: TRBJ2-5; abundance: many; CDR3nt: TGTGCCAGTAGTATAGAGGGGGGGGGAGAGACCCAGTACTTC; CDR3aa: CASSIEGGGETQYF
v_gene: TRBV12-3/TRBV12-4; d_gene: NA; j_gene: TRBJ2-3; abundance: NA; CDR3nt: TGTGCTAGCGGTTTCCGGGCGGAAACCTCGGCAGATACGCAGTATTTT; CDR3aa: CASGFRAETSADTQYF
v_gene: TRBV11-1; d_gene: TRBD1; j_gene: TRBJ2-7; abundance: NA; CDR3nt: TGTGCCAGCAGCACGGACAGGGTCGCCTCCTACGAGCAGTACTTC; CDR3aa: CASSTDRVASYEQYF
v_gene: TRBV5-4; d_gene: NA; j_gene: TRBJ2-7; abundance: NA; CDR3nt: TGTGCCAGCAGCTTGGATGGGTCGAACTACGAGCAGTACTTC; CDR3aa: CASSLDGSNYEQYF
v_gene: TRBV7-3; d_gene: NA; j_gene: TRBJ2-7; abundance: NA; CDR3nt: TGTGCCAGCAGCTTAGGGCCCACGCCCCATCTGGGCTACGAGCAGTACTTC; CDR3aa: CASSLGPTPHLGYEQYF